This T cell receptor (beta chain) was sequenced for a study of early T cells in non-severe SARS-CoV-2 infection. As for the study in general: With bulk RNA from unsorted whole blood as input, sequencing yielded unpaired chains.

This clonotype came up a few times. TCRdb processed the 5' RACE reads anew with MiXCR; each CDR3 protein has one entry. The sample shows fewer than 40,000 distinct CDR3 sequences, around 7% of them seen only once. V shed 4 bases and J shed 4 bases, with 10 bases lying between them. The V gene's germline CDR1 is SQVTM and CDR2 ANQGSEA. This CDR3 is 12 amino acids long. The origin of this receptor is an adult who was a healthcare worker with PCR-confirmed SARS-CoV-2 infection or an uninfected control (not recorded which). The specimen comprised whole blood, sampled at baseline. J is TRBJ1-1 and V is TRBV29-1, with unresolved D. The CDR3 DNA reads TGCAGCGTTGTGGGCGGTGGCACTGAAGCTTTCTTT. Translation: CSVVGGGTEAFF.